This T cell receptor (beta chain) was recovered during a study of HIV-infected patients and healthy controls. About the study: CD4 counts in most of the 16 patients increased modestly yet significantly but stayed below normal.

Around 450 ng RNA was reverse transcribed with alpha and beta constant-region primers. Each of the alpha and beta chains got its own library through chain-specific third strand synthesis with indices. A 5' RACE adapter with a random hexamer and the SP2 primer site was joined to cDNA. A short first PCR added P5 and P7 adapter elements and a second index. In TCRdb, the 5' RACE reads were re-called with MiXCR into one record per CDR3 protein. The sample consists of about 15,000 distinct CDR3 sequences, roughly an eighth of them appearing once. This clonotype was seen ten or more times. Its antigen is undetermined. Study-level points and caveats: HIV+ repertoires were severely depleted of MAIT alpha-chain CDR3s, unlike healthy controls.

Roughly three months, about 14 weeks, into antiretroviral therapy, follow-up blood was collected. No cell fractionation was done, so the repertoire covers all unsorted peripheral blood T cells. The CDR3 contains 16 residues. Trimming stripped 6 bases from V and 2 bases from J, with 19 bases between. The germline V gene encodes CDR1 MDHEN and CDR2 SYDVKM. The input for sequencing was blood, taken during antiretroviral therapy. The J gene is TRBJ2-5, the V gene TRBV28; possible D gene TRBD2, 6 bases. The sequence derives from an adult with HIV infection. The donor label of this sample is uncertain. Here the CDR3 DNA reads TGTGCCAGCAGACACCATGGACGGGCGGGGCAAGAGACCCAGTACTTC. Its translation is CASRHHGRAGQETQYF.